Sequencing of this TCR beta chain was carried out in a study of control samples from healthy donors and cancer patients. Measured with immunoSEQ multiplex PCR; TCRdb has only the in-frame clones, and not every one. Here the sample spans some 120,000 clones, over 75% being singletons. Trimming pared 4 bases from V and 0 bases from J, leaving 15 bases between. Germline V gene data show CDR1 as KGHDR and CDR2 as SFDVKD. The CDR3 contains 17 residues. Source material: blood. The receptor was derived from a man aged 55 to 69 in good health. The V call is TRBV24-1, the J call TRBJ2-1; D gene ambiguous. The CDR3, as DNA: TGTGCCACCAGTGACTTGTTGGGCTCAAGCTCCTACAATGAGCAGTTCTTC. It codes for CATSDLLGSSSYNEQFF.